The source of this T cell receptor beta chain is a study of T cell changes during pregnancy in multiple sclerosis. V was clipped by 2 bases and J by 5 bases; unmatched bases: 10. The CDR3 spans 16 residues. Germline loops: CDR1 MDHEN, CDR2 SYDVKM. Sequencing was performed with immunoSEQ multiplex PCR; in TCRdb, only in-frame clones are kept and a portion is missing. The sample contains around 42,000 clones, approximately 88% of which appear only once. The TCR sequence derives from a female donor in good health, enrolled as a control in a pregnancy study. The V call is TRBV28, the J call TRBJ2-7; 9 nucleotides line up with TRBD1. This material consisted of peripheral blood, taken in the first trimester of pregnancy. The CDR3 sequence is CASSLGFGTGFHEQYF. In DNA, the CDR3 is TGTGCCAGCAGTTTAGGTTTTGGGACAGGGTTTCACGAGCAGTACTTC. The full variable domain, in which reference TRBV28 and TRBJ2-7 provide the parts outside the CDR3, is DVKVTQSSRYLVKRTGEKVFLECVQDMDHENMFWYRQDPGLGLRLIYFSYDVKMKEKGDIPEGYSVSREKKERFSLILESASTNQTSMYLCASSLGFGTGFHEQYFGPGTRLTVT.